Listed below are T cell receptor beta chains from one sample, sequenced in a study of response to subunit inactivated influenza vaccine. TCRdb reanalysed the RT-PCR reads using MiXCR and keeps one entry per CDR3 protein. The sample contains more than 250,000 distinct CDR3 sequences, about a fifth of which appear only once. The starting material was PBMCs from blood, obtained about 20 months after vaccination. The receptors shown here come from a man in his fifties or sixties who received an inactivated influenza vaccine. CDR3s include the opening cysteine and the closing phenylalanine or tryptophan. The D gene is left open where the match is weak. Not all rows give a size; the values are once, few, many and, for expanded clones, a class.

abundance	v_gene	j_gene	d_gene	CDR3aa	CDR3nt
-	TRBV5-5	TRBJ2-5	TRBD2	CASSFGLAGVETQYF	TGTGCCAGCAGCTTTGGACTAGCGGGAGTAGAGACCCAGTACTTC
-	TRBV4-1	TRBJ2-5	-	CASSQVLLETQYF	TGCGCCAGCAGCCAAGTTCTTTTGGAGACCCAGTACTTC
few	TRBV7-2	TRBJ1-2	-	CASSLASTGMYYGYTF	TGTGCCAGCAGCTTAGCGAGTACAGGGATGTACTATGGCTACACCTTC
few	TRBV12-3/TRBV12-4	TRBJ1-4	-	CASSLSSAGEKLFF	TGTGCCAGCAGTTTGAGCTCTGCAGGAGAAAAACTGTTTTTT
many	TRBV4-3	TRBJ2-7	-	CASSQDSGLYEQYF	TGCGCCAGCAGCCAGGATAGTGGTCTCTACGAGCAGTACTTC
many	TRBV10-3	TRBJ1-5	TRBD1	CAISDGKAGGNQPQHF	TGTGCCATCAGTGATGGGAAGGCAGGGGGTAATCAGCCCCAGCATTTT
few	TRBV28	TRBJ2-7	TRBD2	CASSLPLGTSGRYEQYF	TGTGCCAGCAGTTTACCCCTGGGGACTAGCGGGAGATACGAGCAGTACTTC
-	TRBV29-1	TRBJ2-2	TRBD1	CSVEDKDRANTGELFF	TGCAGCGTTGAAGATAAGGACAGGGCGAACACCGGGGAGCTGTTTTTT
-	TRBV19	TRBJ2-5	-	CASSIGRTQETQYF	TGTGCCAGTAGTATAGGAAGGACACAAGAGACCCAGTACTTC
many	TRBV29-1	TRBJ2-5	-	CSVEDGTETQYF	TGCAGCGTTGAAGACGGGACAGAGACCCAGTACTTC
many	TRBV12-3/TRBV12-4	TRBJ1-1	-	CASSSTTGPNTEAFF	TGTGCCAGCAGTTCAACCACAGGGCCGAACACTGAAGCTTTCTTT
few	TRBV6-2/TRBV6-3	TRBJ2-5	TRBD2	CASSALALAAQETQYF	TGTGCCAGCAGTGCTTTGGCGCTAGCGGCTCAAGAGACCCAGTACTTC
-	TRBV11-3	TRBJ2-3	-	CASSLDGSGESTDTQYF	TGTGCCAGCAGCTTAGATGGGTCAGGAGAAAGCACAGATACGCAGTATTTT
few	TRBV29-1	TRBJ1-1	TRBD1	CSGLGDQGAEAFF	TGCAGCGGCCTGGGGGATCAGGGGGCGGAAGCTTTCTTT
-	TRBV4-1	TRBJ1-4	-	CASSQEENLNEKLFF	TGCGCCAGCAGCCAAGAGGAGAACCTTAATGAAAAACTGTTTTTT
-	TRBV28	TRBJ1-2	-	CASSLRMAVGYTF	TGTGCCAGCAGTTTACGGATGGCAGTCGGCTACACCTTC
-	TRBV21-1	TRBJ1-3	-	CASRKPNPGNTIYF	TGTGCCAGCAGAAAGCCCAATCCCGGAAACACCATATATTTT
-	TRBV6-2/TRBV6-3	TRBJ1-5	-	CASRRQGQQPQHF	TGTGCCAGCAGACGCCAGGGACAACAGCCCCAGCATTTT
-	TRBV29-1	TRBJ1-1	TRBD1	CSVTSQGQGLKRWLEAFF	TGCAGCGTTACCTCACAGGGACAGGGCCTTAAAAGATGGCTTGAAGCTTTCTTT
-	TRBV6-2/TRBV6-3	TRBJ2-2	-	CAAGRNRRSNTGELFF	TGTGCCGCGGGGAGGAACAGGCGGTCGAACACCGGGGAGCTGTTTTTT
many	TRBV28	TRBJ1-2	-	CASSFTPTDRGGYTF	TGTGCCAGCAGTTTTACGCCGACGGATCGAGGGGGCTACACCTTC
-	TRBV7-2	TRBJ1-5	-	CASSLEWSGQPQHF	TGTGCCAGCAGCTTAGAATGGTCGGGGCAGCCCCAGCATTTT
few	TRBV30	TRBJ1-2	-	CASLLTTDSYGYTF	TGTGCCTCCCTGCTGACGACGGACAGTTATGGCTACACCTTC
-	TRBV7-2	TRBJ2-7	-	CASSFGGPYEQYF	TGTGCCAGCAGCTTTGGAGGCCCCTACGAGCAGTACTTC
few	TRBV25-1	TRBJ2-1	TRBD1	CASSGDRGSYNEQFF	TGTGCCAGCAGCGGAGACAGGGGCTCCTACAATGAGCAGTTCTTC
-	TRBV12-3/TRBV12-4	TRBJ2-1	TRBD2	CASSTSGRSNEQFF	TGTGCCAGCAGTACGAGCGGGAGAAGCAATGAGCAGTTCTTC
few	TRBV6-2/TRBV6-3	TRBJ2-7	TRBD1	CATGTGEPYEQYF	TGTGCCACCGGGACAGGGGAACCCTACGAGCAGTACTTC
-	TRBV20-1	TRBJ1-1	TRBD1	CSAAADRLNTEAFF	TGCAGTGCCGCCGCGGACAGGCTGAACACTGAAGCTTTCTTT
-	TRBV20-1	TRBJ1-1	-	CSARDWSGEAFF	TGCAGTGCTAGAGATTGGAGCGGGGAAGCTTTCTTT
-	TRBV20-1	TRBJ1-1	-	CSAPGHLNTEAFF	TGCAGTGCTCCTGGACACCTGAACACTGAAGCTTTCTTT
few	TRBV7-9	TRBJ2-4	-	CASSLAGGRQNIQYF	TGTGCCAGCAGCTTAGCGGGGGGCCGGCAAAACATTCAGTACTTC